Following are 23 T cell receptor beta chains from one sample sequenced in a study of OX40 agonist ivuxolimab in advanced cancers. Library preparation was by the immunoSEQ multiplex PCR assay. Held by TCRdb, this immuneACCESS table contains in-frame sequences only and omits some clones. Under half of the omission traces to an unresolved V gene where checked; the cause of the rest is unknown. The sample includes around 76,000 clones, with roughly 85% observed a single time. The top ten hold approximately 3% of the sample. This specimen was CD4+ or CD8+ T cells sorted from blood, taken in a trial of the OX40 agonist ivuxolimab. The receptors stem from an adult with an advanced solid tumor such as melanoma, head and neck, liver or kidney cancer.

The J gene is TRBJ2-3, the V gene TRBV5-1, with TRBD1 matching over 8 bases. This CDR3 region has 15 residues. Germline CDR1 and CDR2: SGHRS and YFSETQ. After removal of 4 bases from V and 4 bases from J, the junction contained 8 bases not matched to a gene. CDR3 region: CASSADRGSADTQYF. As DNA, the CDR3 is TGCGCCAGCAGCGCCGACAGGGGATCCGCAGATACGCAGTATTTT.

This chain uses TRBV7-9 with TRBJ2-5; 9 bases align to TRBD1. J lost 6 bases, V lost 5 bases, and 16 bases had no gene match. CDR3 length: 17 residues. Germline V lookup: CDR1 SEHNR, CDR2 FQNEAQ (reference sequence). CDR3 nucleotide sequence: TGTGCCAGCAGCCAACCCATCGACCGGGACAGGGAACAGACCCAGTACTTC. This translates into CASSQPIDRDREQTQYF.

The chain is built from TRBV18 and TRBJ1-5; 8 nucleotides line up with TRBD1. Per germline, CDR1 KGHSH and CDR2 LQKENI. V lost 2 bases and J lost 7; bases outside the gene matches: 4. This CDR3 region has 14 residues. The CDR3 is CASSPDRGSQPQHF. CDR3 bases: TGTGCCAGCTCACCAGACAGGGGAAGCCAGCCCCAGCATTTT. Using reference TRBV18 and TRBJ1-5 for the parts outside the CDR3, the full variable domain is NAGVMQNPRHLVRRRGQEARLRCSPMKGHSHVYWYRQLPEEGLKFMVYLQKENIIDESGMPKERFSAEFPKEGPSILRIQQVVRGDSAAYFCASSPDRGSQPQHFGDGTRLSIL.

The genes are TRBV5-1 and TRBJ2-5; 9 bases agree with TRBD1. Per germline, CDR1 SGHRS and CDR2 YFSETQ. V lost 4 bases, J lost 4 bases, and 8 bases stayed unmatched. CDR3 length equals 15 residues. In nucleotides, the CDR3 is TGCGCCAGCAGCCCACAGGGGGCTTGGTCAGAGACCCAGTACTTC. Translating gives CASSPQGAWSETQYF. The full variable domain, in which reference TRBV5-1 and TRBJ2-5 provide the parts outside the CDR3, is KAGVTQTPRYLIKTRGQQVTLSCSPISGHRSVSWYQQTPGQGLQFLFEYFSETQRNKGNFPGRFSGRQFSNSRSEMNVSTLELGDSALYLCASSPQGAWSETQYFGPGTRLLVL.

CDR3 sequence: CAISVVGTGYNEQFF. CDR3 bases: TGTGCCATCAGTGTCGTCGGGACAGGCTACAATGAGCAGTTCTTC. The V and J genes are TRBV10-3 and TRBJ2-1, with TRBD1 identical over 8 bases. Per germline, CDR1 ENHRY and CDR2 SYGVKD. This CDR3 contains 15 residues. V gave up 4 bases and J gave up 3 bases; unmatched junction bases: 5.

V is TRBV19 and J is TRBJ1-1; D is unresolved. This CDR3 is built from 12 residues. V was clipped by 3 bases and J by 2 bases, with 4 bases between them. Germline assignment: CDR1 LNHDA and CDR2 SQIVND (reference sequence). CDR3 amino acids: CASSISNTEAFF. CDR3 coding DNA: TGTGCCAGTAGTATCTCCAACACTGAAGCTTTCTTT.

This clone was picked up one time. The rearrangement joins TRBV2 to TRBJ1-1; perhaps TRBD1 as D (5 bases). Looked up from germline, CDR1 is SNHLY and CDR2 is FYNNEI. The CDR3 length is 15 residues. Trimming took 5 bases from V and 0 from J, leaving 13 bases between them. The CDR3: CASSSRGPVNTEAFF. The CDR3 nucleotides are TGTGCCAGCAGTAGTCGGGGCCCTGTGAACACTGAAGCTTTCTTT.

The chain joins TRBV23-1 to TRBJ2-1, with TRBD1 identical over 7 bases. TRBV23-1 counts as an open reading frame of uncertain function. The CDR3 sequence is 15 residues long. After removal of 2 bases from V and 10 bases from J, the junction contained 11 bases not matched to a gene. CDR3 in DNA: TGCGCCAGCAGTCAAATCGGATACAGGGGTAGGGAGCAGTTCTTC. Translating gives CASSQIGYRGREQFF.

The chain couples TRBV7-2 to TRBJ2-5; possible D gene TRBD1, 7 bases. With 1 base removed from V and 5 bases from J, the gap between germline ends came to 11 bases. Germline CDR1 reads SGHTA; CDR2 reads FQGNSA. The CDR3 consists of 14 residues. CDR3 nucleotides: TGTGCCAGCAGCTTAGTGGCAGGGGGGGAGACCCAGTACTTC. It yields the protein CASSLVAGGETQYF.

The chain uses TRBV15 and TRBJ1-5, with D possibly matching TRBD1 (5 bases). Germline V gives CDR1 LNHNV, CDR2 YYDKDF (reference sequence). V lost 0 bases to trimming and J lost 6 bases, with 9 bases between them. The CDR3 has 14 residues. The CDR3 region has the DNA TGTGCCACCAGCAGAGACAGGGTGCCTCAGCCCCAGCATTTT. It yields the protein CATSRDRVPQPQHF.

This clone has just a few counts. The rearrangement uses TRBV6-5 and TRBJ1-3; D gene uncertain. V was shortened by 6 bases and J by 0 bases, with 9 bases between the two germline ends. The CDR3 consists of 14 residues. Per germline, CDR1 MNHEY and CDR2 SVGAGI. The CDR3 DNA follows: TGTGCCAGCAGGAGATCATTCTCTGGAAACACCATATATTTT. Translating gives CASRRSFSGNTIYF.

The V gene is TRBV5-4, the J gene TRBJ2-5; a weak D match, TRBD2 (6 bases). Germline-derived CDR1 and CDR2 are SGHNT and YYREEE (reference sequence). The CDR3 covers 15 residues. The V gene lost 3 bases and the J gene lost 1 base, with 13 bases spanning the gap. The CDR3 bases are TGTGCCAGCAGCTATGGAGGGCAGTTCCAAGAGACCCAGTACTTC. It is translated as CASSYGGQFQETQYF.

The V gene is TRBV6-9, the J gene TRBJ1-6; unclear D gene. Per the germline V gene, CDR1 is MNHGY and CDR2 is SVAAGI. There are 12 residues in the CDR3. Trimming took 3 bases from V and 10 from J, leaving 7 bases between them. The DNA for the CDR3 is TGTGCCAGCAGTTACTATCGATCACCCCTCCACTTT. Protein product: CASSYYRSPLHF.

In this sample, this clone turned up once. The chain employs TRBV7-2 and TRBJ1-3, with no clear D. Germline CDR1 SGHTA, CDR2 FQGNSA. The V end was cut by 3 bases, the J end by 0 bases, with 6 bases between. The length of the CDR3 is 14 residues. DNA of the CDR3: TGTGCCAGCAGCTTCTACTTCTCTGGAAACACCATATATTTT. It specifies CASSFYFSGNTIYF.

The rearrangement joins TRBV7-9 to TRBJ2-7; possible D gene TRBD1, 5 bases. V was trimmed by 5 bases and J by 3 bases, leaving 20 bases between them. The CDR3 contains 16 residues. Germline lookup yields CDR1 SEHNR and CDR2 FQNEAQ (reference sequence). The CDR3 loop reads CASSPPAGFLFYEQYF. The CDR3 coding sequence is TGTGCCAGCAGCCCGCCCGCAGGGTTCCTTTTCTACGAGCAGTACTTC.

The rearrangement links TRBV2 to TRBJ1-4; a possible D gene is TRBD1 (6 bases). Germline V gene data show CDR1 as SNHLY and CDR2 as FYNNEI. The CDR3 spans 16 residues. Trimming removed 5 bases at V and 7 bases at J, with 20 bases between. The CDR3 sequence is CASSPRMGGAGEKLFF. The CDR3 DNA is TGTGCCAGCAGTCCGCGCATGGGGGGCGCGGGTGAAAAACTGTTTTTT.

This clone was observed a few times. This chain links TRBV2 with TRBJ1-2; TRBD1 is a possible D gene (5 bases). The CDR3 has 12 amino acids. The V gene lost 5 bases and the J gene lost 7 bases, with 11 bases spanning the gap. In germline, CDR1 is SNHLY, CDR2 FYNNEI. CDR3 loop: CASSPGRIGYTF. The CDR3 nucleotides are TGTGCCAGCAGTCCAGGGAGGATTGGCTACACCTTC.

The gene calls are TRBV5-4 and TRBJ1-1, with D uncertain. With 3 bases removed from V and 2 bases from J, the gap between germline ends came to 5 bases. The CDR3 is 12 amino acids. Germline V gives CDR1 SGHNT, CDR2 YYREEE (reference sequence). The CDR3 here is CASSYGNTEAFF. In nucleotides, the CDR3 is TGTGCCAGCAGCTACGGAAACACTGAAGCTTTCTTT. The full variable domain, its missing parts supplied by reference TRBV5-4 and TRBJ1-1, is ETGVTQSPTHLIKTRGQQVTLRCSSQSGHNTVSWYQQALGQGPQFIFQYYREEENGRGNFPPRFSGLQFPNYSSELNVNALELDDSALYLCASSYGNTEAFFGQGTRLTVV.

A few counts support this clone. The chain employs TRBV7-3 and TRBJ2-1, with 10 bases aligning to TRBD2. CDR1 and CDR2 (germline): SGHTA, FQGTGA. This CDR3 is 18 amino acids long. With 5 bases clipped from V and 9 bases from J, the junction kept 19 bases outside the gene matches. As DNA, the CDR3 is TGTGCCAGCAGCGACGGGACTAGCGTTTCCCCGTCGGCTTTTGAGCAGTTCTTC. This sequence encodes CASSDGTSVSPSAFEQFF.

The chain employs TRBV7-3 and TRBJ2-2; D is unresolved. The CDR3 loop spans 17 amino acids. V shed 0 bases and J shed 2 bases, with 13 bases lying between them. Germline assignment: CDR1 SGHTA and CDR2 FQGTGA. CDR3 in amino acids: CASSLTSGRKNTGELFF. The DNA for the CDR3 is TGTGCCAGCAGCTTAACGTCCGGCAGGAAAAACACCGGGGAGCTGTTTTTT.

CDR3 in amino acids: CSVDPRGDGYTF. The CDR3 region has the DNA TGCAGCGTTGATCCGCGAGGGGATGGCTACACCTTC. The chain joins TRBV29-1 to TRBJ1-2, with D possibly TRBD1 on 5 matching bases. This CDR3 region has 12 residues. Germline V gives CDR1 SQVTM, CDR2 ANQGSEA. V dropped 3 bases and J dropped 6 bases, with 11 bases sitting between them.

This chain uses TRBV7-9 with TRBJ1-1, with TRBD1 identical over 10 bases. V lost 1 base, J lost 3 bases, and 2 bases stayed unmatched. Germline CDR1 SEHNR, CDR2 FQNEAQ (reference sequence). The CDR3 runs to 15 residues. This CDR3 reads CASSLGGQGHTEAFF. The CDR3 coding sequence is TGTGCCAGCAGCTTAGGGGGACAGGGGCACACTGAAGCTTTCTTT.

The chain has TRBV5-1 and TRBJ1-2, with 9 positions matching TRBD1. Looked up from germline, CDR1 is SGHRS and CDR2 is YFSETQ. V trimming: 2 bases; J trimming: 8 bases; junction bases outside the gene matches: 4. This CDR3 contains 13 residues. In DNA, the CDR3 is TGCGCCAGCAGCTTACAGGGGGCAGAAGGCTACACCTTC. Translated: CASSLQGAEGYTF.